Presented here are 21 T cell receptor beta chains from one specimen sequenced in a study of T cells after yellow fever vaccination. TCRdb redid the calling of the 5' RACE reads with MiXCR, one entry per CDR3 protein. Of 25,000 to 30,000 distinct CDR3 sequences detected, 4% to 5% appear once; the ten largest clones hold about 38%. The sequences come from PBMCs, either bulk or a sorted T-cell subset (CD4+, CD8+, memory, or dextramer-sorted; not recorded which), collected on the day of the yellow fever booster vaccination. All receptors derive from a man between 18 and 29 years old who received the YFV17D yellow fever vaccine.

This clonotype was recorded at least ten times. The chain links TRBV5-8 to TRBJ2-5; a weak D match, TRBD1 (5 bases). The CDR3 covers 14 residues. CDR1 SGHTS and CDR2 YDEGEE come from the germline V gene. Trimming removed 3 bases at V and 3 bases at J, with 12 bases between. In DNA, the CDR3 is TGTGCCAGCAGCTCCCGACAGAGAGAAGAGACCCAGTACTTC. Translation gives CASSSRQREETQYF.

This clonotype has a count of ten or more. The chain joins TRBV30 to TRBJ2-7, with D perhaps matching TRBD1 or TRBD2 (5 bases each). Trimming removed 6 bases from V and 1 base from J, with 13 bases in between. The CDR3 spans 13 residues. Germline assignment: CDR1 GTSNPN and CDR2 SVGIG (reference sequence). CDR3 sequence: CACHRDGSYEQYF. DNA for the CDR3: TGTGCCTGTCACCGGGACGGATCCTACGAGCAGTACTTC.

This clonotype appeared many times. CDR3 amino acids: CSGQWGGRGDTEAFF. CDR3 nucleotides: TGCAGCGGGCAGTGGGGGGGGCGCGGGGACACTGAAGCTTTCTTT. The chain recombines TRBV29-1 with TRBJ1-1; TRBD1 might be the D (6 bases). There are 15 residues in the CDR3. The germline V gene encodes CDR1 SQVTM and CDR2 ANQGSEA. V was clipped by 7 bases and J by 3 bases, with 21 bases between them. Supplemented by reference TRBV29-1 and TRBJ1-1, the full variable domain reads SAVISQKPSRDICQRGTSLTIQCQVDSQVTMMFWYRQQPGQSLTLIATANQGSEATYESGFVIDKFPISRPNLTFSTLTVSNMSPEDSSIYLCSGQWGGRGDTEAFFGQGTRLTVV.

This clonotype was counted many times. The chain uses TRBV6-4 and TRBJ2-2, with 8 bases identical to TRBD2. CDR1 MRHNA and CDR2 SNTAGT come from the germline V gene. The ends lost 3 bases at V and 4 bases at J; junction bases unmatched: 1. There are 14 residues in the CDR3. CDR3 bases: TGTGCCAGCAGTGAAAGCGGGGGCACCGGGGAGCTGTTTTTT. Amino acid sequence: CASSESGGTGELFF.

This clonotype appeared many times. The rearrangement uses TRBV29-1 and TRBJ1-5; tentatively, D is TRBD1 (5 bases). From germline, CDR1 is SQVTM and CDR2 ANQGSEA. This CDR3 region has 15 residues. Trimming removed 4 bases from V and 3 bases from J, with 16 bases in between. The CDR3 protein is CSVVSRGSSNQPQHF. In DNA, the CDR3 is TGCAGCGTTGTCTCGAGGGGCTCCTCCAATCAGCCCCAGCATTTT.

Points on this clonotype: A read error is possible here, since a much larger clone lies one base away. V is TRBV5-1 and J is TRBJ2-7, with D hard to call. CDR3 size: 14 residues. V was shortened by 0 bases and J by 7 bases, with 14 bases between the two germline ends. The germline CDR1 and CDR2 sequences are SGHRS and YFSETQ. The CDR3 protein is CASSLENGLGEQYF. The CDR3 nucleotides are TGCGCCAGCAGCTTGGAGAATGGGCTGGGTGAGCAGTACTTC. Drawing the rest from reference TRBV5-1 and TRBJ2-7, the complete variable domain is KAGVTQTPRYLIKTRGQQVTLSCSPISGHRSVSWYQQTPGQGLQFLFEYFSETQRNKGNFPGRFSGRQFSNSRSEMNVSTLELGDSALYLCASSLENGLGEQYFGPGTRLTVT.

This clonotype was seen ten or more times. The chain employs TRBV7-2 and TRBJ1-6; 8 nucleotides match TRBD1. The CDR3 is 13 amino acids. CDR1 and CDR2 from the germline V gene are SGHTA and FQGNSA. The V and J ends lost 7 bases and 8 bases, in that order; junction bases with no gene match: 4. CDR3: CASTTGVYSPLHF. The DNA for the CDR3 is TGTGCCAGCACGACAGGGGTATATTCACCCCTCCACTTT.

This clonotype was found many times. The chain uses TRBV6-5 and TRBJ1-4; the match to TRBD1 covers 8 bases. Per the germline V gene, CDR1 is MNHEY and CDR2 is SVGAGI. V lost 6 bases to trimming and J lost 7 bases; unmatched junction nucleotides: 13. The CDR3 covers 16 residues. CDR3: CASRPSGGGNGEKLFF. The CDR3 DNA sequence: TGTGCCAGCAGACCCTCAGGGGGCGGAAATGGTGAAAAACTGTTTTTT.

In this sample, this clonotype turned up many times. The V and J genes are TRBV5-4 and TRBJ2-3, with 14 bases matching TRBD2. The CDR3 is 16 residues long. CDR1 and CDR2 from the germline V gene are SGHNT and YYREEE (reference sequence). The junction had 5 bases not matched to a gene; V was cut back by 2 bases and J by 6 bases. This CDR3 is CASSFRLAGGSDTQYF. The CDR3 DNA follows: TGTGCCAGCAGCTTTAGACTAGCGGGGGGGTCTGATACGCAGTATTTT.

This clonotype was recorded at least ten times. CDR3 sequence: CSARAGSGNEQFF. In nucleotides, the CDR3 is TGCAGTGCTAGAGCGGGGTCGGGCAATGAGCAGTTCTTC. The rearrangement uses TRBV20-1 and TRBJ2-1; tentatively, D is TRBD2 (5 bases). V lost 1 base to trimming and J lost 6 bases, with 10 bases between them. This CDR3 is 13 amino acids long. Germline V gives CDR1 DFQATT, CDR2 SNEGSKA (reference sequence).

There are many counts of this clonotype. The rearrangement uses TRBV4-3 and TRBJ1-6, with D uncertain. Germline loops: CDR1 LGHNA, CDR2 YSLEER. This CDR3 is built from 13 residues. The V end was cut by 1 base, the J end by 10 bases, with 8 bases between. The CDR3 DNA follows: TGCGCCAGCAGCCAAGCGGAGGAATCACCCCTCCACTTT. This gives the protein CASSQAEESPLHF.

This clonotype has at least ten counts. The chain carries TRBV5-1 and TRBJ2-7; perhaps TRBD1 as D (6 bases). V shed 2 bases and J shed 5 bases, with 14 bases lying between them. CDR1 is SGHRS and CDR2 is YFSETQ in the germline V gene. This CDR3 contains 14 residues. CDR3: CASSLMGADNEQYV. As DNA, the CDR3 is TGCGCCAGCAGCTTAATGGGGGCGGATAACGAGCAGTACGTC.

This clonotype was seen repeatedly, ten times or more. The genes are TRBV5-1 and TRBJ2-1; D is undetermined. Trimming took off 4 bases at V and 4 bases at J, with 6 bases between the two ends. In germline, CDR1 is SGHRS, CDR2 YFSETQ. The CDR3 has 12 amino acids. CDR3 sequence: CASSNQYNEQFF. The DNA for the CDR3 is TGCGCCAGCAGCAATCAATACAATGAGCAGTTCTTC.

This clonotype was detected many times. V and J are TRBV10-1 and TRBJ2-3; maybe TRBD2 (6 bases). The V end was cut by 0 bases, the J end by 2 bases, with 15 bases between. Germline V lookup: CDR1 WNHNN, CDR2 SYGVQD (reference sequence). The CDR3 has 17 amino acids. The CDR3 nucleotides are TGCGCCAGCAGTGAGTCGTATTTGGGGGGTAACACAGATACGCAGTATTTT. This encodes CASSESYLGGNTDTQYF.

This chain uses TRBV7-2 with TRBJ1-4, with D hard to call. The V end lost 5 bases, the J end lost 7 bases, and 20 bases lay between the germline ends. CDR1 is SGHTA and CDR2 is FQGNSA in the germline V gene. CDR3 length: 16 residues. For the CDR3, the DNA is TGTGCCAGCAGCCTATTTGGAAGGTCCGGAGGTGAAAAACTGTTTTTT. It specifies CASSLFGRSGGEKLFF.

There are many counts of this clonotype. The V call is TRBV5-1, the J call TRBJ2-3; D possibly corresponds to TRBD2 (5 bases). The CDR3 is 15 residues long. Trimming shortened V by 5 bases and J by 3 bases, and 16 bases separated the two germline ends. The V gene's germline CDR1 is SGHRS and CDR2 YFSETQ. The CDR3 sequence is CASRLGPVGTDTQYF. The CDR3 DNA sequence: TGCGCCAGCAGACTAGGACCCGTGGGAACAGATACGCAGTATTTT.

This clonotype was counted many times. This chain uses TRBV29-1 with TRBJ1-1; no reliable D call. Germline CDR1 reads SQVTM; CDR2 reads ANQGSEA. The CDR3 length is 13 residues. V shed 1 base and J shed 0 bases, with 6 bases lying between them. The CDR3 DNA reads TGCAGCGTTGAAGTGGCGGTGAACACTGAAGCTTTCTTT. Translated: CSVEVAVNTEAFF.

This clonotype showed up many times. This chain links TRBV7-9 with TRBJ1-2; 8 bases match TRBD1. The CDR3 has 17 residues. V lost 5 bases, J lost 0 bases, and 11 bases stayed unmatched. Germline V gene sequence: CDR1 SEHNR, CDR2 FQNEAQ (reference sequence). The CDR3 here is CASSRVGQDLSNYGYTF. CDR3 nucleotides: TGTGCCAGCAGCAGAGTGGGACAGGATCTTTCTAACTATGGCTACACCTTC.

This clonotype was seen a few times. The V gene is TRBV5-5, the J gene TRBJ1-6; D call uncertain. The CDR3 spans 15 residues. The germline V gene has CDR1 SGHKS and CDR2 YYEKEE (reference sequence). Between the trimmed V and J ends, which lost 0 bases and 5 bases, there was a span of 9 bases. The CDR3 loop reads CASSLEQIHNSPLHF. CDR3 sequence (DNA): TGTGCCAGCAGCTTGGAACAGATACATAATTCACCCCTCCACTTT.

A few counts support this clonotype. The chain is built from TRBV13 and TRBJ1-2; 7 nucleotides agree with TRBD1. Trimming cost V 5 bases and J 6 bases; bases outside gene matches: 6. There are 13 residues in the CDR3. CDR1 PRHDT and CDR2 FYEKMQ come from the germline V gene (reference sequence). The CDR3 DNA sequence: TGTGCCAGCAGCGGCACAGGGGCGGATGGCTACACCTTC. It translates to CASSGTGADGYTF. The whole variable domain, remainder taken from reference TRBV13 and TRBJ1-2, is AAGVIQSPRHLIKEKRETATLKCYPIPRHDTVYWYQQGPGQDPQFLISFYEKMQSDKGSIPDRFSAQQFSDYHSELNMSSLELGDSALYFCASSGTGADGYTFGSGTRLTVV.

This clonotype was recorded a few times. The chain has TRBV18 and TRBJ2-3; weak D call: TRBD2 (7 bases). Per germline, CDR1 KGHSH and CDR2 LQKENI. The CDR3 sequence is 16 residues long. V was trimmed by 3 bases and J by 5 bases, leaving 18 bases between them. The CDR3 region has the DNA TGTGCCAGCTCACCGTCGGGGCGGGGGCCTCAAGATACGCAGTATTTT. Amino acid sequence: CASSPSGRGPQDTQYF.